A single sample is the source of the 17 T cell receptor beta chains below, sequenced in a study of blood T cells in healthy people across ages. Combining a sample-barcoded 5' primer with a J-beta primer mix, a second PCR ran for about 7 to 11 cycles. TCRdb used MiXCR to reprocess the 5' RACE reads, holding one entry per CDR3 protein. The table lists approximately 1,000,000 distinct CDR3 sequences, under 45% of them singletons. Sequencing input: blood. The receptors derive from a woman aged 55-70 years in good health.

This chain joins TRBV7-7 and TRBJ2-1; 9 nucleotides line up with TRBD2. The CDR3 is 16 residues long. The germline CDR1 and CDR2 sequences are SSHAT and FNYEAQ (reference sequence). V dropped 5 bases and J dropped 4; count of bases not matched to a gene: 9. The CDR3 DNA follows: TGTGCCAGCAGCCCACGGATAGCGGGGGAATACAATGAGCAGTTCTTC. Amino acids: CASSPRIAGEYNEQFF.

In DNA form, the CDR3 reads TGTGCCAGCAGTTACCAGGGCCGGAAGCAGTACTTC. This codes for CASSYQGRKQYF. This chain connects TRBV6-2 or TRBV6-3 to TRBJ2-7, with D possibly being TRBD1 (5 bases). The CDR3 sequence is 12 residues long. Per germline, CDR1 MNHEY and CDR2 SVGEGT. The germline V and J ends were trimmed by 2 bases and 8 bases, with 10 bases remaining between them.

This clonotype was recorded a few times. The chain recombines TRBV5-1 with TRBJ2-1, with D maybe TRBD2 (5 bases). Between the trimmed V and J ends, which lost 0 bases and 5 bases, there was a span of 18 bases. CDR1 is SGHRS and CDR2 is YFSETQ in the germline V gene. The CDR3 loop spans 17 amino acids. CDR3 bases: TGCGCCAGCAGCTTGGTTCGTGCGTTTGGACTTAACAATGAGCAGTTCTTC. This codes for CASSLVRAFGLNNEQFF.

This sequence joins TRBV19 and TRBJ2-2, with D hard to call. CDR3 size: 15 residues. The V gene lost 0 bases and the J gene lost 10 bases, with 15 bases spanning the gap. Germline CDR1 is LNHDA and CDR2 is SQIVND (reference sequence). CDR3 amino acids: CASSIDPSFREELFF. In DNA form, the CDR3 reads TGTGCCAGTAGTATAGATCCGTCCTTTCGCGAGGAGCTGTTTTTT.

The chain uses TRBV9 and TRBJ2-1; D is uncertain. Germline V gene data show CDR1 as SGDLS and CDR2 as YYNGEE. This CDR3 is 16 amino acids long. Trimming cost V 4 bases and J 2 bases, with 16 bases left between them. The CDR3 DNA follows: TGTGCCAGCAGCATGGGTGGGAAACAGCCCTACAATGAGCAGTTCTTC. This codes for CASSMGGKQPYNEQFF.

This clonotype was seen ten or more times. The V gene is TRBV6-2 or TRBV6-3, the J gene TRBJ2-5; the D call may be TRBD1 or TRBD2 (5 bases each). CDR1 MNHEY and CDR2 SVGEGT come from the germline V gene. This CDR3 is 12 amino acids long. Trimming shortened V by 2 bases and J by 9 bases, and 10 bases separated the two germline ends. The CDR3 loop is CASSYGRGAQYF. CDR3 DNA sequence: TGTGCCAGCAGTTACGGGCGAGGGGCCCAGTACTTC.

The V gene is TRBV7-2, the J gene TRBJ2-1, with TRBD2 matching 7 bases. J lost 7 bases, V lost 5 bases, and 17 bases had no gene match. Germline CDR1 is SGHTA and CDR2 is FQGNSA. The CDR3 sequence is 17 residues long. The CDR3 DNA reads TGTGCCAGCAGCAACCCCTCTGCGGGAGTGGCTTTAAATGAGCAGTTCTTC. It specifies CASSNPSAGVALNEQFF.

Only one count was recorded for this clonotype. CDR3 coding DNA: TGTGCCAGCGGGAGACGTCAGACCCAGTACTTC. Translating it yields CASGRRQTQYF. The V and J genes are TRBV7-2 and TRBJ2-5; TRBD2 might be the D (5 bases). Trimming cost V 8 bases and J 6 bases, with 10 bases left between them. In germline, CDR1 is SGHTA, CDR2 FQGNSA. This CDR3 has 11 amino acids. The variable domain in full, completed from reference TRBV7-2 and TRBJ2-5, reads GAGVSQSPSNKVTEKGKDVELRCDPISGHTALYWYRQSLGQGLEFLIYFQGNSAPDKSGLPSDRFSAERTGGSVSTLTIQRTQQEDSAVYLCASGRRQTQYFGPGTRLLVL.

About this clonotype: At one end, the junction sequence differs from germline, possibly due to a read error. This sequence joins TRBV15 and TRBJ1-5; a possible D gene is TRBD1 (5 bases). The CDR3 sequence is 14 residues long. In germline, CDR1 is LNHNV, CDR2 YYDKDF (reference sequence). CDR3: CATSRERGNRPQHF. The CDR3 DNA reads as TGTGCCACCAGCAGAGAACGGGGGAATCGGCCCCAGCATTTT.

The CDR3 DNA reads as TGTGCCAGCACCCTTCTAGGAAAAGGACGAGAGACCCAGTACTTC. This gives the protein CASTLLGKGRETQYF. V gene TRBV6-2 or TRBV6-3 combines with J gene TRBJ2-5; D uncertain. The CDR3 has 15 amino acids. The germline V gene encodes CDR1 MNHEY and CDR2 SVGEGT. The V end lost 7 bases, the J end lost 4 bases, and 19 bases lay between the germline ends.

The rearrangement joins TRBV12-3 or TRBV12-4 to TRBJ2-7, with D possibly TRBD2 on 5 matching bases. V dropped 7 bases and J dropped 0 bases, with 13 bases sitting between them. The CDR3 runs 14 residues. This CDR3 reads CASTLSDSSYEQYF. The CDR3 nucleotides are TGTGCCAGCACTCTTAGCGATAGCTCCTACGAGCAGTACTTC.

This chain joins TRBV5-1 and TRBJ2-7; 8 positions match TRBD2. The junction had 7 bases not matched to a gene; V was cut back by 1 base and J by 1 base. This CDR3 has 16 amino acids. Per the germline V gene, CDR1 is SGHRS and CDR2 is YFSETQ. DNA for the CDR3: TGCGCCAGCAGCTTGTTAGCGGGGCAGGGGTCCTACGAGCAGTACTTC. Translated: CASSLLAGQGSYEQYF.

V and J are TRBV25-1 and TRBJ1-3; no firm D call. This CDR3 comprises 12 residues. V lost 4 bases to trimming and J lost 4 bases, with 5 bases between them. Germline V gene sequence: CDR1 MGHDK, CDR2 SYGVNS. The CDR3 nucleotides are TGTGCCAGCAGTGTCAGCGGAAACACCATATATTTT. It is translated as CASSVSGNTIYF.

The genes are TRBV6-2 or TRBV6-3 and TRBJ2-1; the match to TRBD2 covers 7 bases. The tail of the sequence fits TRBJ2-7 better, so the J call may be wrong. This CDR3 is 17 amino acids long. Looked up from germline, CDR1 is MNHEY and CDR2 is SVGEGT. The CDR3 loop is CASSYFNGGGSYNEQYF. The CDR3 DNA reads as TGTGCCAGCAGTTACTTTAACGGGGGAGGGTCCTACAATGAGCAGTACTTC.

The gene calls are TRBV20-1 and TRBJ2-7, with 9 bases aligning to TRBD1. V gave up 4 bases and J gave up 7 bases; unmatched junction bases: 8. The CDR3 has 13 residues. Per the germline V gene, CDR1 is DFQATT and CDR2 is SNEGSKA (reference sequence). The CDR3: CSAIGQGIYEQYF. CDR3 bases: TGCAGTGCTATAGGACAGGGGATTTATGAGCAGTACTTC.

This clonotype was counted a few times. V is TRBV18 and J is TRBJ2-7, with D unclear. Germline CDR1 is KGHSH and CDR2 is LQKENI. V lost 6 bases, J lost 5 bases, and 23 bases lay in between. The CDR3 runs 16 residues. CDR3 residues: CASSSPRTDKIHEQYF. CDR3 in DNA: TGTGCCAGCTCCAGCCCCCGTACAGATAAAATCCACGAGCAGTACTTC.

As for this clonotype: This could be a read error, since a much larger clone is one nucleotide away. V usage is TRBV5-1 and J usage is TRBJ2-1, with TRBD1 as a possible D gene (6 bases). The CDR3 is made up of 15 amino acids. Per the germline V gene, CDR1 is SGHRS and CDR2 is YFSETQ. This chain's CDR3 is CASSLGDTRYNGQFF. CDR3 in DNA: TGCGCCAGCAGCTTGGGGGACACCCGATACAATGGGCAGTTCTTC.